Below, one T cell receptor beta chain is given with its context. The junction shows a germline mismatch at one end, possibly a read error. Germline V gene sequence: CDR1 MNHEY, CDR2 SMNVEV (reference sequence). CDR3 length equals 15 residues. This sample is part of a study of siplizumab effects on memory and regulatory T cells. Profiled with immunoSEQ multiplex PCR; TCRdb holds only in-frame clones, not every one. Counted here are fewer than 60,000 clones, about 94% occurring once; the ten biggest clones make up roughly a sixth. The chain has TRBV27 and TRBJ2-4; D uncertain. Material: CD8+ T cells sorted from blood. This receptor was obtained from a human donor in good health. The CDR3 bases are TGTGCCAGCAGTTCGTATGAAGGAGCCACAAACATTCAGTACTTC. This codes for CASSSYEGATNIQYF.